This T cell receptor (beta chain) is drawn from a study of T cell responses to AZD1222 COVID-19 vaccine. Study observations and caveats: Baseline serology detected seropositivity in only six or seven AZD1222 recipients. Close to half of all spike-specific TCRs reportedly target regions of the variants that are unmutated. Spike was spanned by vaccine-associated CD4 TCRs, which were dominant at 160-218 and 743-854. Donors in the cohort were predominantly white British and more often female, and clonal diversity was possibly underestimated.

This CDR3 has 14 amino acids. The V end was cut by 3 bases, the J end by 5 bases, with 13 bases between. Germline lookup yields CDR1 SGHVS and CDR2 FQNEAQ. With respect to this clone: Its antigen is unknown.

TCRdb keeps only in-frame clones here, not all; method: immunoSEQ multiplex PCR. The sample lists some 110,000 clones; roughly nine tenths were seen once. The J gene is TRBJ1-1, the V gene TRBV7-8; no clear D. This sequence was found in an adult in good health. The sample consisted of peripheral blood, taken on day 0 of AZD1222 vaccination. The CDR3 DNA is TGTGCCAGCAGCTTCCCTATTCCCGGGACTGAAGCTTTCTTT. The encoded protein is CASSFPIPGTEAFF.